The 7 T cell receptor beta chains presented below share a single source sample, sequenced in a study of T cells expressing NK-cell markers. Reanalyzing the 5' RACE reads, TCRdb keeps one entry per CDR3 protein, without DNA. This sample carries 150,000 to 160,000 distinct CDR3 sequences, with more than 35% going to the ten biggest clones. Sequenced input: blood T cells: a sorted CD56 or NKG2C T cell subset, CD4+ or CD8+ T cells, or bulk PBMC T cells (not recorded which). The receptors shown here come from a woman aged 50 to 60 in good health.

This chain links TRBV5-1 with TRBJ1-1; TCRdb's D call, TRBD1, is unchecked because there is no DNA. CDR1 and CDR2 (germline): SGHRS, YFSETQ. The CDR3 sequence is 12 residues long. Here the CDR3 reads CASSWGGTEAFF.

CDR3 in amino acids: CASSQDSSRQETQYF. The chain combines TRBV3-1 with TRBJ2-5. In germline, CDR1 is LGHDT, CDR2 YNNKEL (reference sequence). The CDR3 consists of 15 residues.

The chain recombines TRBV28 with TRBJ2-5; TCRdb's D gene call, TRBD2, goes unchecked for lack of DNA. This CDR3 contains 19 residues. Germline CDR1 reads MDHEN; CDR2 reads SYDVKM. The CDR3 sequence is CASSFEGTSGRDAGETQYF.

The chain carries TRBV14 and TRBJ1-4. Germline CDR1 and CDR2: SGHDN and FVKESK. The CDR3 runs 13 residues. The CDR3 sequence: CASSLTNLGVLFF.

This rearrangement joins TRBV19 to TRBJ2-1. Germline CDR1 LNHDA, CDR2 SQIVND (reference sequence). This CDR3 comprises 14 residues. The CDR3 protein is CASSIDPSNNEQFF.

The V gene is TRBV13, the J gene TRBJ2-1; the TCRdb D gene call, TRBD1, has no DNA to confirm it. Germline lookup yields CDR1 PRHDT and CDR2 FYEKMQ (reference sequence). This CDR3 contains 16 residues. The CDR3 sequence is CASSPTGGEGYNEQFF.

V gene TRBV27 combines with J gene TRBJ1-1; TCRdb's D call, TRBD1, is unchecked because there is no DNA. CDR3 length: 15 residues. Germline V gene sequence: CDR1 MNHEY, CDR2 SMNVEV (reference sequence). CDR3 loop: CASSLGDRGGTEAFF.